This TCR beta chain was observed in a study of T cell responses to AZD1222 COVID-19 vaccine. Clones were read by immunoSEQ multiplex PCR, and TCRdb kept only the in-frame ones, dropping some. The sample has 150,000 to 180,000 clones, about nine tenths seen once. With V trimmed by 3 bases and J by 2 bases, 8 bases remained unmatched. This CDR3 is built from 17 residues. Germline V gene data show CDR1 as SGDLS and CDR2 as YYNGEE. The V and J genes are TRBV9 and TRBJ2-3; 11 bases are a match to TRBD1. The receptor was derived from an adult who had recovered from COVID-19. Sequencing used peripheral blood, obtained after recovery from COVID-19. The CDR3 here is CASSAEGTGGITDTQYF. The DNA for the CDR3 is TGTGCCAGCAGCGCCGAGGGGACAGGGGGAATCACAGATACGCAGTATTTT.